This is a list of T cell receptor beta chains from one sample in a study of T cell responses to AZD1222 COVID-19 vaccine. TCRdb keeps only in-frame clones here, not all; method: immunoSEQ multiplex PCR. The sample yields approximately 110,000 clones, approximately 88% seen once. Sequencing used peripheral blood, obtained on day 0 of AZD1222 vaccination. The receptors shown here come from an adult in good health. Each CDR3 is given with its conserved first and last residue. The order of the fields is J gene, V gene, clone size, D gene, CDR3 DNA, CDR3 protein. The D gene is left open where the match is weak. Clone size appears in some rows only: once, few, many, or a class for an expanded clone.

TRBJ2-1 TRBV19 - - TGTGCCAGTAGTATTGGGTGGGGAGGGGGCTCCCTCAATGAGCAGTTCTTC CASSIGWGGGSLNEQFF
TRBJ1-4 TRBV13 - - TGTGCCAGCAGCTTATACGCGCAGGGGCAGGAAAAACTGTTTTTT CASSLYAQGQEKLFF
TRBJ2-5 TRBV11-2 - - TGTGCCAGCAGCTCGGACAGTCAAGAGACCCAGTACTTC CASSSDSQETQYF
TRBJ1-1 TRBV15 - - TGTGCCACCAGCAGAGATTTGGGGATGATGAACACTGAAGCTTTCTTT CATSRDLGMMNTEAFF
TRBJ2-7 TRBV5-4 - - TGTGCCAGCAGCTTCAACTCCTACGAGCAGTACTTC CASSFNSYEQYF
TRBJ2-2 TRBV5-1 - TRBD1 TGCGCCAGCAGCTTACTAACAGGGGGAACCGGGGAGCTGTTTTTT CASSLLTGGTGELFF
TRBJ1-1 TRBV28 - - TGTGCCAGCAGTCCCCGTCGGGGGGTCACTGAAGCTTTCTTT CASSPRRGVTEAFF
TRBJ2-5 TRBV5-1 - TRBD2 TGCGCCAGCAGCCTGGGAGCGGGGGGCGCCATACAAGAGACCCAGTACTTC CASSLGAGGAIQETQYF
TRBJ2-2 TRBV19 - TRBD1 TGTGCCAGTAAAAAACAGGGGGCCGGGGAGCTGTTTTTT CASKKQGAGELFF
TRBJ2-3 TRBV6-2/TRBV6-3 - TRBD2 TGTGCCAGCAGTCCCCCGGCGGGAGGGACAGATACGCAGTATTTT CASSPPAGGTDTQYF
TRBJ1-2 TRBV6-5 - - TGTGCCAGCAGTTACTCGATCACAGGGAAAAACTATGGCTACACCTTC CASSYSITGKNYGYTF
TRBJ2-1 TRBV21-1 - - TGTGCCAGCAGCAGGCCGGACGGGTACACACACAATGAGCAGTTCTTC CASSRPDGYTHNEQFF
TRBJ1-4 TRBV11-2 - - TGTGCCAGCAGACCGCCGGCGGGAGAACTGTTTTTT CASRPPAGELFF
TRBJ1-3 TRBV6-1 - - TGTGCCAGCAGTGAAGGGGGAGGGCAGGCTAGGGGAAACACCATATATTTT CASSEGGGQARGNTIYF
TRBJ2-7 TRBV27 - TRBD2 TGTGCCAGCAGTTTGTGGGCTAGCGGAACCTACGAGCAGTACTTC CASSLWASGTYEQYF
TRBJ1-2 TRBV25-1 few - TGTGCCAGCAGTGATACCTGGGGCTACACCTTC CASSDTWGYTF
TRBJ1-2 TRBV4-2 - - TGTGCCAGCAGCCAAGACGGCGGTACAGGGGGCTACACCTTC CASSQDGGTGGYTF
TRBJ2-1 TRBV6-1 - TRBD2 TGTGCCAGCAGTGAAGCAACTAGCGGTGGGAATGAGCAGTTCTTC CASSEATSGGNEQFF
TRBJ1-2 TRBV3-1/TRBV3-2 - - TGTGCCAGCAGCCATCTCGATGGGGTAGTCTACTATGGCTACACCTTC CASSHLDGVVYYGYTF
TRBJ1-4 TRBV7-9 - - TGTGCCAGCAGCTTAGTCTCCGGACAAGGGGATGAAAAACTGTTTTTT CASSLVSGQGDEKLFF
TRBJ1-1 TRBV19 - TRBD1 TGTGCCAGTAGTACCCGGGACAGGGGCCGGGGCACTGAAGCTTTCTTT CASSTRDRGRGTEAFF
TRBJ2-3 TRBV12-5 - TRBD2 TGTGCTAGTGGTTATAGCGGGGCGGCGGGCACAGATACGCAGTATTTT CASGYSGAAGTDTQYF
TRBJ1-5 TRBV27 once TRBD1 TGTGCCGCAGGGACAGGGTGGAATCAGCCCCAGCATTTT CAAGTGWNQPQHF
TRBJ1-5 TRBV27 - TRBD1 TGTGCCAGCAGTTTATCTTGGGACAGGGGTTATCAGCCCCAGCATTTT CASSLSWDRGYQPQHF
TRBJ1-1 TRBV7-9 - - TGTGCCAGCACCCGAGGGGGAGAGAACACTGAAGCTTTCTTT CASTRGGENTEAFF
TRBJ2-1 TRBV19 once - TGTGCCAGTAGTATAAGCGGCGCCTACAATGAGCAGTTCTTC CASSISGAYNEQFF
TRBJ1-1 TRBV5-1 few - TGCGCCAGCAGCGAGGATGGTCGGACGGCGCTTAGGCTCCACAACACTGAAGCTTTCTTT CASSEDGRTALRLHNTEAFF
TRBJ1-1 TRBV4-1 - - TGCGCCAGCAGCCAAGGGGTCAAGGCGGACACTGAAGCTTTCTTT CASSQGVKADTEAFF
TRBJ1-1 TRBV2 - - TGTGCCAGCATCCCTGCGGGTCGAACTGAAGCTTTCTTT CASIPAGRTEAFF
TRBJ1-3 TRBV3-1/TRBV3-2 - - TGTGCCAGCAGCCAAGTGCGGGGGAACACCATATATTTT CASSQVRGNTIYF
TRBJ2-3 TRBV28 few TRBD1 TGTGCCAGCAGTTTACCCCCGGACAGGTTCTCCCTTAAGACGCAGTATTTT CASSLPPDRFSLKTQYF
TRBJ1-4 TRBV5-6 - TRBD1 TGTGCCAGCAGTCCCGGGACAGATGAAAAACTGTTTTTT CASSPGTDEKLFF
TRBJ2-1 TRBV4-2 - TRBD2 TGTGCCAGCAGCCAATGGCTAGCGGGAGGTTCCCACAATGAGCAGTTCTTC CASSQWLAGGSHNEQFF
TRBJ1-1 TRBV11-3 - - TGTGCCAGCAGCTTAGAGTCTTTCGCCAGAGAAGCTTTCTTT CASSLESFAREAFF
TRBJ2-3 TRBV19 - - TGTGCCAGTACCGGACGGGGCACAGATACGCAGTATTTT CASTGRGTDTQYF
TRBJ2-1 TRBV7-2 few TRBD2 TGTGCCAGCAGCCCGACTAGCGGCTCCTACAATGAGCAGTTCTTC CASSPTSGSYNEQFF
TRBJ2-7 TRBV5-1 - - TGCGCCAGCAGCTTGGCAGTATCCTACGAGCAGTACTTC CASSLAVSYEQYF
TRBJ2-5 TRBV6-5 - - TGTGCCAGCAGTTACGGGGGCCGGGAGACCCAGTACTTC CASSYGGRETQYF
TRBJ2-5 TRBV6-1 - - TGTGCCAGCAGTGAAGGGTATCTGGGGGAACTCGAAGAGACCCAGTACTTC CASSEGYLGELEETQYF
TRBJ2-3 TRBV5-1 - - TGCGCCAGCAGCCCCATGGGGCCTAGCACAGATACGCAGTATTTT CASSPMGPSTDTQYF
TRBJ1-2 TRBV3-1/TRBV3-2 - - TGTGCCAGCAGCCGTACCACTATGGGCTACACCTTC CASSRTTMGYTF
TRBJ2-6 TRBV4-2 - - TGTGCCACCGCCACGACAACTGGGTCTGGGGCCAACGTCCTGACTTTC CATATTTGSGANVLTF
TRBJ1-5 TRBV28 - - TGTGCCAGCCTATTTGTGGGGGAGGTGGCCCAGCATTTT CASLFVGEVAQHF
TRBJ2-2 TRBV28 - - TGTGCCAGCAGGAAGGGAGAACCGGGCACCGGGGAGCTGTTTTTT CASRKGEPGTGELFF
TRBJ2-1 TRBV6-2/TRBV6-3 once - TGTGCCAGCAGTTACTCACTGACCGGGGCCGCAAATGAGCAGTTCTTC CASSYSLTGAANEQFF
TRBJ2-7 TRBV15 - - TGTGCCACCAGCAGAGGTCGCCTGGTCTCCTACGAGCAGTACTTC CATSRGRLVSYEQYF
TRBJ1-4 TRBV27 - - TGTGCCAGCAGCTCAAAAGTAGGAGCGATTAATGAAAAACTGTTTTTT CASSSKVGAINEKLFF
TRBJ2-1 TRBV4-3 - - TGCGCCAGCAGCCAAGATTGGCTAGCAGATTACAATGAGCAGTTCTTC CASSQDWLADYNEQFF
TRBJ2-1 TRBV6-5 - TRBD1 TGTGCCAGCAGTATGACAGGGGGCGCCTACAATGAGCAGTTCTTC CASSMTGGAYNEQFF
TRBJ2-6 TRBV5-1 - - TGCGCCAGCAGCATGGCGGGGGCCAACGTCCTGACTTTC CASSMAGANVLTF
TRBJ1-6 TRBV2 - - TGTGCCACCAGTGGGGGTATAGGTTCACCCCTCCACTTT CATSGGIGSPLHF